This paragraph covers one T cell receptor beta chain sequence. What it binds is not known. The data were obtained in a study of T cell repertoires in cytomegalovirus infection. Study summary: CMV infection together with matching HLA type was indicated by public TCR beta signatures. Study outcomes and limitations: HLA-C-restricted, CMV-specific TCR beta clonotypes were dominant ex vivo. Summed frequency of shared TCR beta families picked out CMV carriers who also had the relevant HLA.

The CDR3 covers 16 residues. The ends were cut back, 2 bases at V and 0 bases at J, with 12 bases in the middle. Per the germline V gene, CDR1 is SGHVS and CDR2 is FNYEAQ. In TCRdb, the reads were re-called with MiXCR into one record per CDR3 protein. The sample lists just over 450,000 distinct CDR3 sequences; roughly 43% were seen once. This TCR was sampled from a human donor in good health (CMV status not recorded). Some clones in this sample may be carry-over from other donors' samples. The sample consisted of cultured PBMCs, taken from culture after CMV antigen stimulation. The chain couples TRBV7-6 to TRBJ2-3; a possible D gene is TRBD2 (5 bases). This CDR3 reads CASSLSERTSTDTQYF. The CDR3 DNA reads TGTGCCAGCAGCTTAAGTGAGCGGACTAGCACAGATACGCAGTATTTT. The variable domain in full, with the rest retrieved from reference TRBV7-6 and TRBJ2-3, is GAGVSQSPRYKVTKRGQDVALRCDPISGHVSLYWYRQALGQGPEFLTYFNYEAQQDKSGLPNDRFSAERPEGSISTLTIQRTEQRDSAMYRCASSLSERTSTDTQYFGPGTRLTVL.